One sample yielded the 6 T cell receptor beta chains listed below, sequenced in a study of blood T cell repertoires in COVID-19. Sequencing used immunoSEQ multiplex PCR; TCRdb keeps in-frame clones, though not all of them. The table includes about 190,000 clones, under 80% detected once. The source material was peripheral blood. All receptors derive from a woman aged 50 to 65 with acute or convalescent COVID-19.

The V gene is TRBV11-2, the J gene TRBJ2-2; the D gene is possibly TRBD2 (6 bases). V shed 0 bases and J shed 12 bases, with 17 bases lying between them. This CDR3 spans 15 amino acids. Germline CDR1 and CDR2: SGHAT and FQNNGV. The CDR3 bases are TGTGCCAGCAGCTTAGATCAGCCTAGCGTGGAGAAGCTGTTTTTT. Translated: CASSLDQPSVEKLFF.

V usage is TRBV5-8 and J usage is TRBJ2-7, with a tentative D call TRBD2 (5 bases). The CDR3 covers 11 residues. V dropped 4 bases and J dropped 6 bases, with 8 bases sitting between them. Per germline, CDR1 SGHTS and CDR2 YDEGEE. The DNA for the CDR3 is TGTGCCAGCAGCCGTGCGGGCGAGCAGTACTTC. Translating it yields CASSRAGEQYF.

This chain links TRBV30 with TRBJ2-5; D possibly corresponds to TRBD1 (6 bases). Germline assignment: CDR1 GTSNPN and CDR2 SVGIG (reference sequence). The CDR3 contains 14 residues. The ends were cut back, 5 bases at V and 1 base at J, with 14 bases in the middle. CDR3 sequence reads: CAWGTGHLQETQYF. Written as DNA, the CDR3 is TGTGCCTGGGGCACAGGGCACCTCCAAGAGACCCAGTACTTC.

The chain carries TRBV11-2 and TRBJ1-2; TRBD1 is a possible D gene (5 bases). Between the trimmed V and J ends, which lost 6 bases and 8 bases, there was a span of 19 bases. The CDR3 sequence is 14 residues long. CDR1 and CDR2 (germline): SGHAT, FQNNGV. The CDR3 loop reads CASRWTAAGQGYTF. The CDR3 DNA follows: TGTGCCAGCAGGTGGACTGCGGCGGGGCAAGGCTACACCTTC.

The V and J genes are TRBV19 and TRBJ2-7; tentative D call: TRBD1 (6 bases). Germline V CDR1 and CDR2: LNHDA, SQIVND (reference sequence). The CDR3 runs to 15 residues. V lost 5 bases and J lost 2, with 16 bases in between. CDR3 in DNA: TGTGCCAGTAGTCTAACCCGGGACACAACCTACGAGCAGTACTTC. This encodes CASSLTRDTTYEQYF. Full variable domain (rest looked up from reference TRBV19 and TRBJ2-7): DGGITQSPKYLFRKEGQNVTLSCEQNLNHDAMYWYRQDPGQGLRLIYYSQIVNDFQKGDIAEGYSVSREKKESFPLTVTSAQKNPTAFYLCASSLTRDTTYEQYFGPGTRLTVT.

The chain carries TRBV18 and TRBJ2-5; TRBD1 matches at 10 bases. V was pared by 3 bases and J by 0 bases, with 1 base of the junction left unmatched. CDR3 length: 15 amino acids. CDR1 KGHSH and CDR2 LQKENI come from the germline V gene. This CDR3 reads CASSPGQGNQETQYF. Written as DNA, the CDR3 is TGTGCCAGCTCACCGGGACAGGGGAACCAAGAGACCCAGTACTTC.